The T cell receptor beta chain described here comes from a study of blood T cells in healthy people across ages. Study-level findings and limits: TCR beta diversity was tightly associated with the proportion of naive T cells.

V was clipped by 2 bases and J by 2 bases, with 9 bases between them. The CDR3 has 14 residues. CDR1 and CDR2 from the germline V gene are SGHTA and FQGNSA. As concerns this clonotype: Its matching antigen is unknown.

Alongside a J-beta primer mix, a sample-barcoded 5' primer served in a second PCR lasting about 7 to 11 cycles. TCRdb itself ran the 5' RACE reads through MiXCR, one entry per CDR3 protein. The profile shows about 930,000 distinct CDR3 sequences, 25% to 35% of them singletons. The sample was also reused in another study, on T cells of mothers and their children.

The source is a woman aged 40 to 50 in good health. What was sequenced was blood. The chain employs TRBV7-2 and TRBJ2-5; possible D gene TRBD2, 6 bases. The DNA of the CDR3 is TGTGCCAGCAGCTTAAGGAGGGATCAAGAGACCCAGTACTTC. Translating it yields CASSLRRDQETQYF.